This TCR beta chain was sequenced in a study of blood T cell repertoires in COVID-19. Study details: The samples span acute and convalescent COVID-19 from the United States, Italy and Spain. From T cells, B-cell-depleted T cells, or PBMCs came the material, which was cDNA or gDNA.

Individuals drawn from around 25 US areas were about 18 to 90 years old. Sequenced by immunoSEQ multiplex PCR; TCRdb stores in-frame clones only, minus some. In the table there are about 300,000 clones, around 86% of which are singletons. V lost 8 bases, J lost 4 bases, and 20 bases lay in between. This CDR3 has 15 residues. CDR1 is MNHEY and CDR2 is SMNVEV in the germline V gene (reference sequence). This clone was found once. The source of this sequence is a woman in her thirties or forties who had recovered from COVID-19. This chain links TRBV27 with TRBJ1-2; TRBD1 might be the D (6 bases). The specimen sequenced was PBMCs or T cells enriched from blood (not recorded which). CDR3 sequence: CASGLLLGAGYGYTF. The CDR3 DNA sequence: TGTGCCAGCGGCTTACTATTGGGGGCGGGCTATGGCTACACCTTC.